The 24 T cell receptor beta chains given below trace back to one sample, sequenced in a study of technical replicates of blood from several donors. Method: immunoSEQ multiplex PCR; TCRdb's copy keeps in-frame clones and lacks some. The sample contains roughly 71,000 clones, 95% to 96% of which appear only once. Sequencing was carried out using T cells isolated from PBMCs. All receptors derive from a human donor in good health.

This clone has a single count. The chain links TRBV2 to TRBJ1-2, with TRBD1 as a possible D gene (5 bases). Trimming removed 7 bases from V and 4 bases from J, with 16 bases in between. CDR1 and CDR2 from the germline V gene are SNHLY and FYNNEI. The CDR3 is 14 amino acids. This chain's CDR3 is CASNPRGGGYGYTF. CDR3 nucleotides: TGTGCCAGCAATCCCCGTGGGGGGGGCTATGGCTACACCTTC.

The chain has TRBV5-1 and TRBJ1-2; D is undetermined. The V and J ends lost 5 bases and 6 bases respectively, with 17 bases between them. From germline, CDR1 is SGHRS and CDR2 YFSETQ. This CDR3 is 14 amino acids long. Here the CDR3 reads CASRVGEVKDGYTF. CDR3 in DNA: TGCGCCAGCAGGGTCGGTGAGGTTAAGGATGGCTACACCTTC.

The rearrangement uses TRBV10-2 and TRBJ2-3; D is unresolved. The V and J ends lost 9 bases and 3 bases respectively, with 7 bases between them. CDR3 length: 11 amino acids. CDR1 WSHSY and CDR2 SAAADI come from the germline V gene. CDR3 nucleotides: TGCGCCAGTCAACAGACAGATACGCAGTATTTT. This gives the protein CASQQTDTQYF.

The V call is TRBV27, the J call TRBJ2-2; 9 positions match TRBD1. Losses at the gene ends were 3 bases for V and 5 bases for J; bases not matched to a gene: 7. CDR1 MNHEY and CDR2 SMNVEV come from the germline V gene (reference sequence). The CDR3 is made up of 16 amino acids. The CDR3 loop reads CASSFWGQGGTGELFF. CDR3 DNA sequence: TGTGCCAGCAGTTTCTGGGGACAGGGAGGAACCGGGGAGCTGTTTTTT.

The V gene is TRBV2, the J gene TRBJ1-3; the D gene is possibly TRBD1 (5 bases). The germline V gene encodes CDR1 SNHLY and CDR2 FYNNEI. Trimming removed 8 bases from V and 0 bases from J, with 8 bases in between. The CDR3 contains 13 residues. CDR3 sequence: CASQGNSGNTIYF. CDR3 sequence (DNA): TGTGCCAGCCAGGGAAACTCTGGAAACACCATATATTTT.

This clone was recorded once. The rearrangement joins TRBV19 to TRBJ1-5; 8 bases are a match to TRBD1. V shed 6 bases, J shed 0 bases, and the junction held 4 bases outside the gene matches. This CDR3 region has 15 residues. CDR1 is LNHDA and CDR2 is SQIVND in the germline V gene (reference sequence). CDR3: CASRTGANSNQPQHF. DNA for the CDR3: TGTGCCAGTAGGACAGGGGCTAATAGCAATCAGCCCCAGCATTTT.

The J gene is TRBJ2-5, the V gene TRBV29-1; D uncertain. V lost 0 bases to trimming and J lost 5 bases, with 4 bases between them. Germline V lookup: CDR1 SQVTM, CDR2 ANQGSEA. CDR3 length: 11 residues. CDR3 DNA: TGCAGCGTTGAAGATCTTGAGACCCAGTACTTC. Protein: CSVEDLETQYF.

The rearrangement joins TRBV27 to TRBJ2-7, with 13 bases aligning to TRBD2. In germline, CDR1 is MNHEY, CDR2 SMNVEV (reference sequence). The CDR3 contains 19 residues. V shed 3 bases and J 6 bases; nucleotides not matched to a gene: 17. The CDR3 DNA sequence: TGTGCCAGCAGTTTCCAGGGGACTAGCGGGAAGGTTGCTCCAGGCGAGCAGTACTTC. Its protein product is CASSFQGTSGKVAPGEQYF.

The chain couples TRBV5-1 to TRBJ2-2; the D gene is possibly TRBD2 (5 bases). The CDR3 length is 15 residues. The germline V gene encodes CDR1 SGHRS and CDR2 YFSETQ. Trimming removed 2 bases from V and 8 bases from J, with 16 bases in between. In DNA, the CDR3 is TGCGCCAGCAGCTTCCTAGCAGCCGAGACGGGGGAGCTGTTTTTT. Translation gives CASSFLAAETGELFF.

The chain is built from TRBV28 and TRBJ1-2, with TRBD1 matching 11 bases. Germline V gene data show CDR1 as MDHEN and CDR2 as SYDVKM. There are 13 residues in the CDR3. V was pared by 5 bases and J by 7 bases, with 3 bases of the junction left unmatched. CDR3 region: CASSRTGGRGYTF. CDR3 bases: TGTGCCAGCAGTAGGACAGGGGGCCGTGGCTACACCTTC.

The rearrangement uses TRBV7-9 and TRBJ2-7, with no clear D. Between the trimmed V and J ends, which lost 3 bases and 4 bases, there was a span of 7 bases. This CDR3 has 12 amino acids. The germline V gene has CDR1 SEHNR and CDR2 FQNEAQ (reference sequence). CDR3 coding DNA: TGTGCCAGCAGCTTTGACACGTACGAGCAGTACTTC. It codes for CASSFDTYEQYF.

The chain carries TRBV6-6 and TRBJ2-1, with D possibly TRBD1 on 6 matching bases. Trimming left V 6 bases short and J 10 bases short, with 13 bases between. This CDR3 is 12 amino acids long. The germline V gene has CDR1 MNHNY and CDR2 SVGAGI (reference sequence). CDR3 coding DNA: TGTGCCAGCAGGAAACAGGGCGACGAGCAGTTCTTC. As protein: CASRKQGDEQFF.

This chain's CDR3 is CASRSSGSSDTQYF. The CDR3 DNA follows: TGTGCCAGCAGGTCTAGCGGGAGCTCAGATACGCAGTATTTT. V is TRBV2 and J is TRBJ2-3; 10 bases line up with TRBD2. The length of the CDR3 is 14 residues. Germline V lookup: CDR1 SNHLY, CDR2 FYNNEI. With V trimmed by 6 bases and J by 4 bases, 4 bases remained unmatched.

V is TRBV2 and J is TRBJ2-7, with 7 nucleotides matching TRBD2. The CDR3 contains 13 residues. V was pared by 6 bases and J by 3 bases, with 5 bases of the junction left unmatched. Per the germline V gene, CDR1 is SNHLY and CDR2 is FYNNEI. CDR3 in DNA: TGTGCCAGCAGCTACGGACTAGACTACGAGCAGTACTTC. This sequence encodes CASSYGLDYEQYF.

This chain links TRBV4-1 with TRBJ2-7; D might be TRBD2 (7 bases). In germline, CDR1 is MGHRA, CDR2 YSYEKL. Trimming left V 1 base short and J 5 bases short, with 18 bases between. This CDR3 is built from 16 residues. CDR3 in amino acids: CASSQALGGGRNEQYF. The CDR3 DNA follows: TGCGCCAGCAGCCAAGCCCTGGGGGGGGGCCGCAACGAGCAGTACTTC.

This chain uses TRBV2 with TRBJ2-3; D ambiguous. The CDR3 contains 14 residues. The V gene's germline CDR1 is SNHLY and CDR2 FYNNEI. Between the trimmed V and J ends, which lost 5 bases and 7 bases, there was a span of 16 bases. As DNA, the CDR3 is TGTGCCAGCAGTCCTGCTAGAGGTCCTTATACGCAGTATTTT. Encoded protein: CASSPARGPYTQYF.

The chain employs TRBV27 and TRBJ1-4; 8 bases are a match to TRBD1. Trimming took 2 bases from V and 7 from J; bases not matched to a gene: 3. CDR3 length: 14 amino acids. Germline lookup yields CDR1 MNHEY and CDR2 SMNVEV (reference sequence). The CDR3 spells CASSLQGAGEKLFF. CDR3 coding DNA: TGTGCCAGCAGTTTACAGGGGGCCGGTGAAAAACTGTTTTTT.

This clone was seen only once. V is TRBV15 and J is TRBJ1-1, with D unclear. Per germline, CDR1 LNHNV and CDR2 YYDKDF (reference sequence). V was clipped by 0 bases and J by 4 bases, with 9 bases between them. The length of the CDR3 is 14 residues. The CDR3 spells CATSRDLEPTEAFF. In DNA form, the CDR3 reads TGTGCCACCAGCAGAGATTTGGAGCCCACTGAAGCTTTCTTT. The full variable domain, in which reference TRBV15 and TRBJ1-1 provide the parts outside the CDR3, is DAMVIQNPRYQVTQFGKPVTLSCSQTLNHNVMYWYQQKSSQAPKLLFHYYDKDFNNEADTPDNFQSRRPNTSFCFLDIRSPGLGDTAMYLCATSRDLEPTEAFFGQGTRLTVV.

The genes are TRBV5-1 and TRBJ2-7, with D possibly matching TRBD1 (6 bases). The CDR3 loop spans 17 amino acids. Germline CDR1 reads SGHRS; CDR2 reads YFSETQ. V lost 0 bases and J 6 bases, leaving 22 bases between the germline ends. DNA for the CDR3: TGCGCCAGCAGCTTGGGGGCAGGGGACCCACTAGGCGGCGAGCAGTACTTC. Amino acid sequence: CASSLGAGDPLGGEQYF. Based on the CDR3 plus reference TRBV5-1 and TRBJ2-7, the full variable domain is KAGVTQTPRYLIKTRGQQVTLSCSPISGHRSVSWYQQTPGQGLQFLFEYFSETQRNKGNFPGRFSGRQFSNSRSEMNVSTLELGDSALYLCASSLGAGDPLGGEQYFGPGTRLTVT.

V gene TRBV29-1 combines with J gene TRBJ2-5; 12 bases map to TRBD2. V shed 3 bases and J 4 bases; nucleotides not matched to a gene: 3. The CDR3 runs to 14 residues. Germline V lookup: CDR1 SQVTM, CDR2 ANQGSEA. CDR3 loop: CSVELAGGGETQYF. Here the CDR3 DNA reads TGCAGCGTTGAGCTAGCGGGGGGGGGAGAGACCCAGTACTTC.

This chain links TRBV6-5 with TRBJ2-5; possibly TRBD1 for D (5 bases). The CDR3 totals 11 residues. The V end lost 7 bases, the J end lost 5 bases, and 8 bases lay between the germline ends. Germline assignment: CDR1 MNHEY and CDR2 SVGAGI. CDR3 DNA sequence: TGTGCCAGCAAGGGGTTGGAGACCCAGTACTTC. Encoded protein: CASKGLETQYF.

The chain combines TRBV28 with TRBJ1-1, with D maybe TRBD1 (6 bases). Germline assignment: CDR1 MDHEN and CDR2 SYDVKM. V dropped 4 bases and J dropped 4 bases, with 16 bases sitting between them. This CDR3 spans 15 amino acids. The CDR3: CASSSYRVMATEAFF. Here the CDR3 DNA reads TGTGCCAGCAGTTCGTACAGGGTGATGGCCACTGAAGCTTTCTTT.

The count of this clone is one. The V gene is TRBV6-1, the J gene TRBJ2-5; 11 nucleotides match TRBD1. CDR1 is MNHNS and CDR2 is SASEGT in the germline V gene. The CDR3 is 14 residues long. V shed 6 bases, J shed 10 bases, and the junction held 10 bases outside the gene matches. CDR3 residues: CASRGSGTGGFQYF. The CDR3, as DNA: TGTGCCAGCAGAGGGAGCGGGACAGGGGGGTTCCAGTACTTC.

This clone has just one count. V gene TRBV19 combines with J gene TRBJ2-7; 10 positions agree with TRBD1. Looked up from germline, CDR1 is LNHDA and CDR2 is SQIVND (reference sequence). This CDR3 is 13 amino acids long. J lost 3 bases, V lost 7 bases, and 3 bases had no gene match. CDR3 sequence reads: CASTGTGVYEQYF. The CDR3 coding sequence is TGTGCCAGTACCGGGACAGGGGTCTACGAGCAGTACTTC.